These T cell receptor beta chains were read from a single sample in a study of shared T cell receptors in the human thymus. Produced via immunoSEQ multiplex PCR; TCRdb's table is partial and in-frame only. Here the sample spans just under 550,000 clones, around three quarters being singletons. The sample also formed part of further work on human thymus T cells.

Sequenced material: thymocytes. The receptor source for this set is a boy under two years old with a congenital heart defect. The CDR3 runs from the conserved cysteine through the conserved F or W. D genes are given only for firm matches. Where a row states a size, it is once, few, many or the class of an expanded clone; other rows omit it.

abundance | j_gene | v_gene | d_gene | CDR3aa | CDR3nt
- | TRBJ2-5 | TRBV5-1 | TRBD2 | CASSWTSAGETQYF | TGCGCCAGCAGCTGGACTAGCGCAGGAGAGACCCAGTACTTC
few | TRBJ2-7 | TRBV5-5 | - | CASSPEAYDSPAEYF | TGTGCCAGCAGCCCGGAAGCCTACGACTCCCCCGCCGAGTACTTC
- | TRBJ2-3 | TRBV6-1 | TRBD1 | CASTYGTGRTDTQYF | TGTGCCAGCACCTACGGGACAGGGAGGACAGATACGCAGTATTTT
- | TRBJ1-5 | TRBV27 | TRBD1 | CASSPEKAGQGLFSNQPQHF | TGTGCCAGCAGTCCAGAAAAGGCGGGACAGGGTCTTTTTAGCAATCAGCCCCAGCATTTT
- | TRBJ2-7 | TRBV15 | - | CATSRDRGRHYEQYF | TGTGCCACCAGCAGAGATCGGGGGAGGCACTACGAGCAGTACTTC
- | TRBJ1-1 | TRBV4-2 | - | CASSLIFLMGGRNTEAFF | TGTGCCAGCAGCCTCATTTTCCTTATGGGGGGTCGGAACACTGAAGCTTTCTTT
- | TRBJ1-1 | TRBV2 | TRBD1 | CASSEAGGVNTEAFF | TGTGCCAGCAGTGAGGCAGGGGGAGTGAACACTGAAGCTTTCTTT
- | TRBJ2-7 | TRBV4-1 | - | CASSSGLTFYEQYF | TGCGCCAGCAGTTCGGGACTGACGTTCTACGAGCAGTACTTC
- | TRBJ2-7 | TRBV27 | - | CASSLSPGSAYEQYF | TGTGCCAGCAGTTTATCGCCAGGGTCGGCCTACGAGCAGTACTTC
- | TRBJ1-5 | TRBV2 | - | CASMNSYSNQPQHF | TGTGCCAGCATGAACAGCTATAGCAATCAGCCCCAGCATTTT
- | TRBJ1-5 | TRBV2 | - | CASSEAPVYSNQPQHF | TGTGCCAGCAGTGAAGCCCCGGTGTATAGCAATCAGCCCCAGCATTTT
few | TRBJ1-2 | TRBV30 | - | CAWSAPGVNGYTF | TGTGCCTGGAGTGCGCCGGGAGTCAATGGCTACACCTTC
- | TRBJ2-1 | TRBV4-2 | - | CASSQPQPGLKAFF | TGTGCCAGCAGCCAACCCCAGCCGGGACTTAAGGCGTTCTTC
- | TRBJ2-7 | TRBV18 | TRBD2 | CASSSASGRAHEQYF | TGTGCCAGCTCATCGGCTAGCGGGAGGGCCCACGAGCAGTACTTC
- | TRBJ2-1 | TRBV11-3 | TRBD2 | CASSSRPTSGQYNEQFF | TGTGCCAGCAGCTCCCGACCAACTAGCGGCCAATACAATGAGCAGTTCTTC
- | TRBJ1-1 | TRBV5-4 | TRBD1 | CASSHLGQEASLNTEAFF | TGTGCCAGCAGCCACCTAGGACAGGAAGCCTCCCTAAACACTGAAGCTTTCTTT